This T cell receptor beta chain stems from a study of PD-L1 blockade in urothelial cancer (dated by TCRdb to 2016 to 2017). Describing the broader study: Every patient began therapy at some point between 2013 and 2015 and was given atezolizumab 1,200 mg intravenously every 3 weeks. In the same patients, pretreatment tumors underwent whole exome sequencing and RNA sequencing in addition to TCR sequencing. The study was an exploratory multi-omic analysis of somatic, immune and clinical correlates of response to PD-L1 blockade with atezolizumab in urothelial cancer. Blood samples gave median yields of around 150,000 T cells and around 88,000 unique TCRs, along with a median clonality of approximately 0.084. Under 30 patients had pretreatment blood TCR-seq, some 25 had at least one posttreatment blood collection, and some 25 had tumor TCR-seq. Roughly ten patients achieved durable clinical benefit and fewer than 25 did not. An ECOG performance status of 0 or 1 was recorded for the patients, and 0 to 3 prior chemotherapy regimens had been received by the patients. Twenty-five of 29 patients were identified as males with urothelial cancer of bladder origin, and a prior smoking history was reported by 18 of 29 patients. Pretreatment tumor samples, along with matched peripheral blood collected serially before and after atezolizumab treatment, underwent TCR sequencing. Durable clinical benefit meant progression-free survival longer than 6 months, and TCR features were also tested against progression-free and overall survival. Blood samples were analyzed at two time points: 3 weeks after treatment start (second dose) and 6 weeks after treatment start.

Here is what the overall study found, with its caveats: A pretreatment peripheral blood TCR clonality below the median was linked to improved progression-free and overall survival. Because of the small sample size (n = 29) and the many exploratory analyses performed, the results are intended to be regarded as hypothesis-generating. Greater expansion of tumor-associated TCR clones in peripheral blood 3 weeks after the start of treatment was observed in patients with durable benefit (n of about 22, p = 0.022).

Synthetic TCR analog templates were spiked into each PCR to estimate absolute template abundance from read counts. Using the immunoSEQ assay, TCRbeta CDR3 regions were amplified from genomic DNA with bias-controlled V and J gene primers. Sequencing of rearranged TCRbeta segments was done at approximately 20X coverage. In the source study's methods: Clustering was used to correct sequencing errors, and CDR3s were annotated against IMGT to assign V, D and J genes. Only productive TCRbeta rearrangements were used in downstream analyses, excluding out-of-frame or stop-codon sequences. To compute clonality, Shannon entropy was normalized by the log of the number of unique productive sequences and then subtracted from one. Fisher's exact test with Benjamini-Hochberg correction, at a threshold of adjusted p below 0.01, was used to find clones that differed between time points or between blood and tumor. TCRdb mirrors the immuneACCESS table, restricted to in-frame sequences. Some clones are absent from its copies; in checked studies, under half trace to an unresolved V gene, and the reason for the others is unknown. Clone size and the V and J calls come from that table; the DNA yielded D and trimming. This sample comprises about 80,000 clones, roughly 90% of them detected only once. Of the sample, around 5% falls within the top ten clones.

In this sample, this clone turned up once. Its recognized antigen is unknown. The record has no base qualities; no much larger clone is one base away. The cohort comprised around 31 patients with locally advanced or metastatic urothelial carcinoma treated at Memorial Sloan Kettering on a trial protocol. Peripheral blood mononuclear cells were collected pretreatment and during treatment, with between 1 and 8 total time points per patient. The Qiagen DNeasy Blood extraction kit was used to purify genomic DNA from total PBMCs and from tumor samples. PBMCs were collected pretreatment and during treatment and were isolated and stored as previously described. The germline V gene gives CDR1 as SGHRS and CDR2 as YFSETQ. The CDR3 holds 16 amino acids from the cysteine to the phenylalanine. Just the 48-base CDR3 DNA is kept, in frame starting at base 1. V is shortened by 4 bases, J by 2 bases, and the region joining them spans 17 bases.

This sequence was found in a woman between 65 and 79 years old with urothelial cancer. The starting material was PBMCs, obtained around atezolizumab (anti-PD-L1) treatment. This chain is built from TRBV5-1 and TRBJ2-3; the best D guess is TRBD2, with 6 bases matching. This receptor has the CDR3 CASSPSGSGYTDTQYF. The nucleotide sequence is TGCGCCAGCAGCCCGTCGGGTAGCGGATACACAGATACGCAGTATTTT.